This entry features one T cell receptor (beta chain) sequence. Its matching antigen is unknown. These data originate in a study of CD8 T cells in ankylosing spondylitis. Study conclusions and caveats: In ankylosing spondylitis blood, a motif of 7 to 9 highly homologous TCR beta variants appeared characteristic.

From germline, CDR1 is MDHEN and CDR2 SYDVKM. There are 15 residues in the CDR3. The V segment lost 6 bases and the J segment 1 base; nucleotides outside the gene matches: 3. TCRdb processed the 5' RACE reads anew with MiXCR; each CDR3 protein has one entry. Of about 800,000 distinct CDR3 sequences listed, approximately 12% are singletons. The clonotype comes from a male donor with ankylosing spondylitis. This rearrangement joins TRBV28 to TRBJ2-2; 9 nucleotides agree with TRBD2. The sample comprised blood, either unsorted or a sorted T cell fraction (not recorded which). The CDR3 spells CASSRTSENTGELFF. The CDR3 DNA reads TGTGCCAGCAGCCGGACTAGCGAGAACACCGGGGAGCTGTTTTTT.